The 5 T cell receptor beta chains listed next were all sequenced from one sample in a study of blood T cell repertoires in COVID-19 (dated by TCRdb to the early 2020s). The library was produced with the immunoSEQ multiplex PCR assay. Not all clones reach the TCRdb copy of this immuneACCESS table, which keeps in-frame sequences only. Checked studies attribute under half of the gap to unresolved V genes and leave the rest unexplained. The sample table lists 290,000 or so clones, approximately 90% of them with a count of one. The ten largest make up 0.95% to 1.2% of the sample. Material for sequencing was PBMCs or T cells enriched from blood (not recorded which). The source is a woman between 25 and 40 years old who had recovered from COVID-19.

The chain links TRBV27 to TRBJ2-7, with 12 bases identical to TRBD1. This CDR3 spans 14 amino acids. Germline V gene data show CDR1 as MNHEY and CDR2 as SMNVEV (reference sequence). V gave up 4 bases and J gave up 6 bases; unmatched junction bases: 4. The CDR3 is CASSSWDRGPEQYF. The CDR3 DNA reads TGTGCCAGCAGTTCATGGGACAGGGGGCCCGAGCAGTACTTC.

The V and J genes are TRBV24-1 and TRBJ2-2; 9 bases agree with TRBD1. J was trimmed by 2 bases and V by 1 base; bases with no gene match: 1. Germline V gives CDR1 KGHDR, CDR2 SFDVKD. CDR3 length: 16 amino acids. CDR3 coding DNA: TGTGCCACCAGTGATTTAACAGGGGGCAACACCGGGGAGCTGTTTTTT. Its protein is CATSDLTGGNTGELFF.

V and J are TRBV4-2 and TRBJ2-7; TRBD2 matches 8 bases. Germline assignment: CDR1 LGHNA and CDR2 YNFKEQ. The CDR3 covers 16 residues. Trimming took 4 bases from V and 0 from J; bases not matched to a gene: 8. Written as DNA, the CDR3 is TGTGCCAGCAGCCCCCAGAAAACTAGCGGCTCCTACGAGCAGTACTTC. It translates to CASSPQKTSGSYEQYF.

This chain joins TRBV27 and TRBJ1-6, with 8 bases fitting TRBD1. V lost 5 bases, J lost 3 bases, and 9 bases stayed unmatched. CDR1 and CDR2 from the germline V gene are MNHEY and SMNVEV (reference sequence). The CDR3 runs to 17 residues. The CDR3 coding sequence is TGTGCCAGCAGTACCTCGGACAGGGCTTTCTATAATTCACCCCTCCACTTT. Protein product: CASSTSDRAFYNSPLHF.

The CDR3 spells CASSQVGTVREKLFF. In DNA form, the CDR3 reads TGTGCCAGCAGCCAGGTCGGGACAGTTCGAGAAAAACTGTTTTTT. The V and J genes are TRBV14 and TRBJ1-4, with TRBD1 identical over 7 bases. The CDR3 runs to 15 residues. CDR1 and CDR2 from the germline V gene are SGHDN and FVKESK. V was clipped by 3 bases and J by 8 bases; unmatched bases: 9. The whole variable domain, filled in from reference TRBV14 and TRBJ1-4, reads EAGVTQFPSHSVIEKGQTVTLRCDPISGHDNLYWYRRVMGKEIKFLLHFVKESKQDESGMPNNRFLAERTGGTYSTLKVQPAELEDSGVYFCASSQVGTVREKLFFGSGTQLSVL.